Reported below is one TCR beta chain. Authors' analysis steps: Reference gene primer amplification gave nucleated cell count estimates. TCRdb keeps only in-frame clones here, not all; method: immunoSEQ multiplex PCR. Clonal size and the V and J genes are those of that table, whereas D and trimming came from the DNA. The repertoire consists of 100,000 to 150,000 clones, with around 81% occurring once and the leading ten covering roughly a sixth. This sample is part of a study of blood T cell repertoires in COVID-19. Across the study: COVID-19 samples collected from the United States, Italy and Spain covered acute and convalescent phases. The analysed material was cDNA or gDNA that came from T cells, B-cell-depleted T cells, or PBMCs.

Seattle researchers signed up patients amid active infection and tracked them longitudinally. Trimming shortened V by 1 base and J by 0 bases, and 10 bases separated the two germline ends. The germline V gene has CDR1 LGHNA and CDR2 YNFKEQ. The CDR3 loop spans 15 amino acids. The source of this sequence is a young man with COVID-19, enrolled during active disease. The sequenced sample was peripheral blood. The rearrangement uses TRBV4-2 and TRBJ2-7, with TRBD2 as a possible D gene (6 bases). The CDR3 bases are TGTGCCAGCAGCCAAGTTTCGGGGGACTCCTACGAGCAGTACTTC. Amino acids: CASSQVSGDSYEQYF.